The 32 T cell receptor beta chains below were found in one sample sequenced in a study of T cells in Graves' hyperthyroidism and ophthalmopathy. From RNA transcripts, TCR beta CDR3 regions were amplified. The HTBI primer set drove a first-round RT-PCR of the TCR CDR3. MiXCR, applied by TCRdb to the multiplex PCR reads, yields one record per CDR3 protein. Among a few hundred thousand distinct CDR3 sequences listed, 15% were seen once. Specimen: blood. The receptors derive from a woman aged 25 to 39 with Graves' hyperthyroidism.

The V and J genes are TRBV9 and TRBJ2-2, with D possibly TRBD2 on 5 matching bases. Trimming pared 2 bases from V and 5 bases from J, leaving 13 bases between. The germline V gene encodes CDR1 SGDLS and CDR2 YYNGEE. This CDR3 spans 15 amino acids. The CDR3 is CASSVESGKTGELFF. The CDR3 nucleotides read TGTGCCAGCAGCGTTGAAAGCGGCAAGACCGGGGAGCTGTTTTTT.

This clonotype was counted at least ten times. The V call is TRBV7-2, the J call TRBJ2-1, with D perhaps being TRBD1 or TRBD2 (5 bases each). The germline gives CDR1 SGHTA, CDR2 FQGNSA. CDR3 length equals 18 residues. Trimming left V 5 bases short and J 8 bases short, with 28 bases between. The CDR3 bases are TGTGCCAGCAGCCCGCCGGGTCCGCTAAGGATGTGGGACCATGAGCAGTTCTTC. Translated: CASSPPGPLRMWDHEQFF.

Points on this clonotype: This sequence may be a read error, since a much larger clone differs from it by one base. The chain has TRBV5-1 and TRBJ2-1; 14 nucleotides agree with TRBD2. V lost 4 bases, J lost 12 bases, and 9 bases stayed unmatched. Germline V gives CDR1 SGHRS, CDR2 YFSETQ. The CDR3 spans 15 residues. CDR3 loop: CASSPGLAGGRGQFF. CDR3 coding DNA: TGCGCCAGCAGCCCCGGACTAGCGGGAGGTCGCGGGCAGTTCTTC.

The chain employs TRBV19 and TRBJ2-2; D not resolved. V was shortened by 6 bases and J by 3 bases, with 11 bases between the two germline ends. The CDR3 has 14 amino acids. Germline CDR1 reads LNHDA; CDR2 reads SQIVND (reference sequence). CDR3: CASSPPVDTGELFF. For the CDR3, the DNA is TGTGCCAGTAGCCCACCCGTCGACACCGGGGAGCTGTTTTTT.

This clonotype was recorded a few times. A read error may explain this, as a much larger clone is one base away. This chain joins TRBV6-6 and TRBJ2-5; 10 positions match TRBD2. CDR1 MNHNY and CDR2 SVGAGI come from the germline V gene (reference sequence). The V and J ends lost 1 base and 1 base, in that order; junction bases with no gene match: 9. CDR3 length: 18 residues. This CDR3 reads CASSYFQTSGLSQETQYF. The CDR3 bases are TGTGCCAGCAGTTACTTTCAGACTAGCGGGCTTTCCCAAGAGACCCAGTACTTC.

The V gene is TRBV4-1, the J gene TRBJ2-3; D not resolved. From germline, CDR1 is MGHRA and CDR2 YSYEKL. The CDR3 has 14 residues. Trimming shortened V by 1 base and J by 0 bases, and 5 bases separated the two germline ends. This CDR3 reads CASSQVGSTDTQYF. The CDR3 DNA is TGCGCCAGCAGCCAAGTTGGTAGCACAGATACGCAGTATTTT.

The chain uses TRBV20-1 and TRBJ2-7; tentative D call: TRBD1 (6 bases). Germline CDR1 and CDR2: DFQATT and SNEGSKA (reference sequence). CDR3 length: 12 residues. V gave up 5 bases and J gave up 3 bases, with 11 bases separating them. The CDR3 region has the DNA TGCAGTGCTCCACCCAGGGGCTACGAGCAGTACTTC. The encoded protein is CSAPPRGYEQYF.

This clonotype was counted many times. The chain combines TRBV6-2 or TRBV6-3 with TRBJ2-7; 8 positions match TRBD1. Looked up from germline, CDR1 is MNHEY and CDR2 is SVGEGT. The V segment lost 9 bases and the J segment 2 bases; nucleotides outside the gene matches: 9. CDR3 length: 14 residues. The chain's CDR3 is CASDRGGPPYEQYF. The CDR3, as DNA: TGTGCCAGTGACAGGGGTGGCCCACCCTACGAGCAGTACTTC.

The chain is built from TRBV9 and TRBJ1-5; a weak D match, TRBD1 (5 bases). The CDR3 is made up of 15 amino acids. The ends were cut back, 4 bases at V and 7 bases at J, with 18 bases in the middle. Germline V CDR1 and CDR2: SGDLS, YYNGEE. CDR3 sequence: CASSPHPGGEQPQHF. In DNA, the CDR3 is TGTGCCAGCAGCCCTCACCCTGGGGGGGAACAGCCCCAGCATTTT.

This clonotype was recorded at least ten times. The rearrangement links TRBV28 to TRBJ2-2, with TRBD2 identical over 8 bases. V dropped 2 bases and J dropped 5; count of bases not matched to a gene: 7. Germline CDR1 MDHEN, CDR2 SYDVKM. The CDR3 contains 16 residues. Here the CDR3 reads CASSLGRAGGTGELFF. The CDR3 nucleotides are TGTGCCAGCAGTTTAGGTCGCGCGGGAGGAACCGGGGAGCTGTTTTTT.

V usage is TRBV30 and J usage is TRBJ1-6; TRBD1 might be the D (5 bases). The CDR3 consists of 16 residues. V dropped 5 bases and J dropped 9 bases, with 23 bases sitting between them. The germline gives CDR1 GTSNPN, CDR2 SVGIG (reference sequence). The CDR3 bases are TGTGCCTGGGGGCAGGGTCTGCGCGGCAAAAGTTCACCCCTCCACTTT. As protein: CAWGQGLRGKSSPLHF.

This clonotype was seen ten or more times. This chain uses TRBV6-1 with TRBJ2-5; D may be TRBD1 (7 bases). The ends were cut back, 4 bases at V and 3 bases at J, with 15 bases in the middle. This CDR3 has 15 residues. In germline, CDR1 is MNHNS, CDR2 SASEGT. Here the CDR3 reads CASSVRTGGKETQYF. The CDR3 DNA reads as TGTGCCAGCAGTGTGAGGACAGGAGGGAAAGAGACCCAGTACTTC.

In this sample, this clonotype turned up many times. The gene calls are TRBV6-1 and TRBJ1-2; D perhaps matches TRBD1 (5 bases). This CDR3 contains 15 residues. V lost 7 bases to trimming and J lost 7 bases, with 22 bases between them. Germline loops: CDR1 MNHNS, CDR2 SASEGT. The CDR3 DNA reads TGTGCCAGCATCGCCAAGTGGTCCCGGGACGCTGGCTACACCTTC. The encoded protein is CASIAKWSRDAGYTF.

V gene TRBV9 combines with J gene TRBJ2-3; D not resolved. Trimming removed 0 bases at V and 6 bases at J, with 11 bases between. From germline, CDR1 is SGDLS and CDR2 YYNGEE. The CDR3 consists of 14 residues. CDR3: CASSVARTPDTQYF. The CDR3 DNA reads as TGTGCCAGCAGCGTAGCGAGAACCCCGGATACGCAGTATTTT.

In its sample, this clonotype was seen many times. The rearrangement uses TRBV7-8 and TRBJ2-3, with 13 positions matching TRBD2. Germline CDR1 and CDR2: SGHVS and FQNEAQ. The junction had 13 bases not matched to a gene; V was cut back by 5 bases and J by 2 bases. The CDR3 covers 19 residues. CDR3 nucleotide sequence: TGTGCCAGCAGCAAACTGCCGGGACTAGCGGGACGAAACACAGATACGCAGTATTTT. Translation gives CASSKLPGLAGRNTDTQYF. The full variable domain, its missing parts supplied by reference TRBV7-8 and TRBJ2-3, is GAGVSQSPRYKVAKRGQDVALRCDPISGHVSLFWYQQALGQGPEFLTYFQNEAQLDKSGLPSDRFFAERPEGSVSTLKIQRTQQEDSAVYLCASSKLPGLAGRNTDTQYFGPGTRLTVL.

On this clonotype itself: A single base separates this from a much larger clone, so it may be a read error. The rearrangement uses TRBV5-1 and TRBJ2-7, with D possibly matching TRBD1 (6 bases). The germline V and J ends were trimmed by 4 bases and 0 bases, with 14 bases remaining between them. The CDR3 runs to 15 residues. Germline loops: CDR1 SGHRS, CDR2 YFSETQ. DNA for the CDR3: TGCGCCAGCAGCCCCGAAGGACAGAGCTCCTACGAGCAGTACTTC. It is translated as CASSPEGQSSYEQYF.

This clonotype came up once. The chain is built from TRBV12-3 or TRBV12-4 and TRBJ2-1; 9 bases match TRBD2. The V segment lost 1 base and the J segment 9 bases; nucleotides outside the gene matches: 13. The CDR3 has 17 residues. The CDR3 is CASSLEAGGPLSVEQFF. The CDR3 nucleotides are TGTGCCAGCAGTTTAGAGGCGGGAGGGCCTTTATCTGTTGAGCAGTTCTTC.

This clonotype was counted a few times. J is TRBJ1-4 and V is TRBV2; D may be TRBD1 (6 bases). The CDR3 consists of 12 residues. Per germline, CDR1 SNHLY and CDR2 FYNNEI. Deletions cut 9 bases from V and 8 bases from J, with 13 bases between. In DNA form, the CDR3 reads TGTGCCAGTCAGGGGCTAGAAGAAAAACTGTTTTTT. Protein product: CASQGLEEKLFF.

The CDR3 is CSAAPNREAFF. The CDR3 coding sequence is TGCAGTGCCGCGCCTAACAGGGAAGCTTTCTTT. This rearrangement joins TRBV20-1 to TRBJ1-1; a possible D gene is TRBD1 (5 bases). The V gene's germline CDR1 is DFQATT and CDR2 SNEGSKA (reference sequence). V was clipped by 6 bases and J by 8 bases, with 13 bases between them. The CDR3 length is 11 residues.

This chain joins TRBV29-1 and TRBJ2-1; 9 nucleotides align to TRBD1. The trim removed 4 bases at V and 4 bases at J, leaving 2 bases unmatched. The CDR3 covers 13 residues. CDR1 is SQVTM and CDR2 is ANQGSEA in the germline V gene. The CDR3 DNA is TGCAGCGTTGGGACAGGGGTATACAATGAGCAGTTCTTC. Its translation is CSVGTGVYNEQFF.

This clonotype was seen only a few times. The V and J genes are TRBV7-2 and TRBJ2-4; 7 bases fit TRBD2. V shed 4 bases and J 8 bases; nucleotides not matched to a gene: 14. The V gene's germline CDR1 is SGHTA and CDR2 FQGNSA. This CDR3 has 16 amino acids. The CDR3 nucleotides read TGTGCCAGCAGCTATTCCCTTAACAGTGCGGGAGACATTCAGTACTTC. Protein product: CASSYSLNSAGDIQYF.

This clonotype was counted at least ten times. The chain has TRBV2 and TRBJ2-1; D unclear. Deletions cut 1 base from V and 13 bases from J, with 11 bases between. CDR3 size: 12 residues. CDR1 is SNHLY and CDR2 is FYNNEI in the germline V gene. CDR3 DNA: TGTGCCAGCAGTGAAGAAGGCACCCCCCAGTTCTTC. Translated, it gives CASSEEGTPQFF.

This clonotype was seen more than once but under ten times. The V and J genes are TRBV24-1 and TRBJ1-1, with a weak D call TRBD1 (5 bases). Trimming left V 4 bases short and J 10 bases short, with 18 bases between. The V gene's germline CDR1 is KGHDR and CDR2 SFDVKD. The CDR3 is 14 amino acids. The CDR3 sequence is CATSDAGRGSGAFF. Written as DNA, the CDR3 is TGTGCCACCAGTGACGCCGGGCGGGGGTCGGGAGCTTTCTTT.

CDR3 protein: CASSDESGRLQETQYF. The CDR3 DNA reads as TGTGCCAGCAGTGACGAGAGCGGGAGGCTACAAGAGACCCAGTACTTC. This chain connects TRBV6-1 to TRBJ2-5; 9 nucleotides line up with TRBD2. The CDR3 contains 16 residues. V trimming: 3 bases; J trimming: 2 bases; junction bases outside the gene matches: 7. Looked up from germline, CDR1 is MNHNS and CDR2 is SASEGT.

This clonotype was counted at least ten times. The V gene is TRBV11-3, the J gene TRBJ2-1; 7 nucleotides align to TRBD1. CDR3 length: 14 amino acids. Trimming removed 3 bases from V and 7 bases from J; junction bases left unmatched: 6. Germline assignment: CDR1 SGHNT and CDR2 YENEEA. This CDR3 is CASSLTGPRNEQFF. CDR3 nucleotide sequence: TGTGCCAGCAGCTTGACAGGGCCTCGGAATGAGCAGTTCTTC.

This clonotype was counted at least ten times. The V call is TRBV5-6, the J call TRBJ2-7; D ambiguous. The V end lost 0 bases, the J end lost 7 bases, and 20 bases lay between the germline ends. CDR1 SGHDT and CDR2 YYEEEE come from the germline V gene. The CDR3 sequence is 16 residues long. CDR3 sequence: CASSLELGQYPGEQYF. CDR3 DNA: TGTGCCAGCAGCTTGGAGTTAGGGCAGTACCCCGGGGAGCAGTACTTC.

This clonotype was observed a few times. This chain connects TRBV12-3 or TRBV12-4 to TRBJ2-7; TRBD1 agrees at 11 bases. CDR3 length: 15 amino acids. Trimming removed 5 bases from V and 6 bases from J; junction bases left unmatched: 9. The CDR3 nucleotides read TGTGCCAGCAGTCCTACCGGGACAGGGGGAACCGAGCAGTACTTC. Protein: CASSPTGTGGTEQYF.

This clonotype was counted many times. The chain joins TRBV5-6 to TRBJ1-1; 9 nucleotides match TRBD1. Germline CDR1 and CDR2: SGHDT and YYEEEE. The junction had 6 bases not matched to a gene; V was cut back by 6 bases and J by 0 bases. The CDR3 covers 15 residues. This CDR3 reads CASTTTGGVNTEAFF. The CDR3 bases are TGTGCCAGCACCACGACAGGGGGAGTGAACACTGAAGCTTTCTTT.

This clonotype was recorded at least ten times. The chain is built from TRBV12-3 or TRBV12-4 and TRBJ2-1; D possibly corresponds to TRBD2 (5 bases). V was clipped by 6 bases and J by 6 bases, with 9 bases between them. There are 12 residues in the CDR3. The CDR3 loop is CASSPGFNEQFF. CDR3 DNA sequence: TGTGCCAGCAGCCCGGGGTTCAATGAGCAGTTCTTC.

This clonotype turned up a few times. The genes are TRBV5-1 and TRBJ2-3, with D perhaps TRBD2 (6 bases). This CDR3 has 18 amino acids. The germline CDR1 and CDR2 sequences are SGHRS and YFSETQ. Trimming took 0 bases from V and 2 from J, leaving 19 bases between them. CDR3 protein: CASSLVRGLAFFTDTQYF. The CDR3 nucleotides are TGCGCCAGCAGCTTGGTGCGGGGCCTAGCCTTCTTCACAGATACGCAGTATTTT.

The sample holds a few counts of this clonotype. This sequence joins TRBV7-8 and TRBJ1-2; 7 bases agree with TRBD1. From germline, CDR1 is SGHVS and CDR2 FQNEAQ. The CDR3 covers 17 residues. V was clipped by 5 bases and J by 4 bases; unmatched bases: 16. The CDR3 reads CASSLRAAGGAIYGYTF. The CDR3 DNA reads TGTGCCAGCAGCCTTAGGGCCGCAGGGGGTGCGATCTATGGCTACACCTTC.

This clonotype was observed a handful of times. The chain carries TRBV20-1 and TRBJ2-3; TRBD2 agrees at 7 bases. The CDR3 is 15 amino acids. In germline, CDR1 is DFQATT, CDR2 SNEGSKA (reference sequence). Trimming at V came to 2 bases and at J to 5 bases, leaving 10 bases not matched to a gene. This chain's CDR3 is CSARPLAGEGDTQYF. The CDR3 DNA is TGCAGTGCTAGACCGTTGGCGGGAGAGGGAGATACGCAGTATTTT.